This T cell receptor beta chain was documented in a study of vaccination and CD4 T cells after COVID-19. General observations from the study: Spike mono-reactivity applied to 304 of 307 vaccine-specific clones detected in convalescent patients.

As for treatment: roughly 10-day PBMC culture with coronavirus spike peptide pools or control peptides (ViraFEST assay). In the case of this clonotype: Its specificity is not known.

CDR3 length: 14 residues. Trimming at V came to 5 bases and at J to 5 bases, leaving 8 bases not matched to a gene. Germline-derived CDR1 and CDR2 are MNHNS and SASEGT. Cultured CD4+ T-cell DNA underwent Oncomine TCR Beta short-read sequencing. TCRdb passed the PCR reads through MiXCR, listing each CDR3 protein once. The table records about 10,000 distinct CDR3 sequences, 43% of them present only once. The specimen sequenced was CD4+ T cells from blood, cultured in vitro. The rearrangement uses TRBV6-1 and TRBJ2-5; TRBD2 agrees at 7 bases. This TCR came from a human donor who had recovered from COVID-19. CDR3 sequence (DNA): TGTGCCAGCAGTCGTGGACTAGTCAGGGAGACCCAGTACTTC. It translates to CASSRGLVRETQYF.